Reported below is one T cell receptor beta chain. The V and J ends lost 0 bases and 2 bases respectively, with 7 bases between them. This CDR3 spans 14 amino acids. Germline-derived CDR1 and CDR2 are MNHNS and SASEGT. The repertoire was sequenced with immunoSEQ multiplex PCR; TCRdb's copy has only in-frame clones and lacks some. The sample yields a few thousand clones, around four fifths seen once. These data belong to a study of T cell repertoires in ileal Crohn's disease. Noted time point: inflamed ileum from the surgical specimen. The clonotype was recovered from an adult with Crohn's disease. The chain carries TRBV6-1 and TRBJ1-2; D unclear. The material sequenced was ileal tissue. The CDR3 DNA is TGTGCCAGCAGTGAAGCGGGCCCCAACTATGGCTACACCTTC. Translated, it gives CASSEAGPNYGYTF.